The 31 T cell receptor beta chains presented below share a single source sample, sequenced in a study of neoadjuvant anti-PD-1 for oral cavity cancer. As for time point: after neoadjuvant nivolumab, at surgical resection. Assay: immunoSEQ multiplex PCR; the TCRdb copy retains only in-frame clones and omits some. The data hold about 9,400 clones, with about 65% observed a single time. The starting material was PBMCs, obtained after nivolumab (anti-PD-1) treatment. These receptors came from a person aged 35-79 years with oral cavity squamous cell carcinoma.

This clone has just one count. The rearrangement joins TRBV9 to TRBJ1-2, with 9 bases aligning to TRBD1. Per the germline V gene, CDR1 is SGDLS and CDR2 is YYNGEE. The CDR3 contains 15 residues. After removal of 2 bases from V and 8 bases from J, the junction contained 10 bases not matched to a gene. The CDR3 DNA sequence: TGTGCCAGCAGCGTCTTGCAACAGGGGGCGCAAGGCTACACCTTC. This translates into CASSVLQQGAQGYTF.

The rearrangement links TRBV18 to TRBJ1-4; no definite D call. The CDR3 loop spans 15 amino acids. V lost 2 bases to trimming and J lost 0 bases, with 7 bases between them. Germline assignment: CDR1 KGHSH and CDR2 LQKENI. CDR3 in DNA: TGTGCCAGCTCACCATCGTGGGCAACTAATGAAAAACTGTTTTTT. Translation: CASSPSWATNEKLFF. Variable domain in full (rest from reference TRBV18 and TRBJ1-4): NAGVMQNPRHLVRRRGQEARLRCSPMKGHSHVYWYRQLPEEGLKFMVYLQKENIIDESGMPKERFSAEFPKEGPSILRIQQVVRGDSAAYFCASSPSWATNEKLFFGSGTQLSVL.

This clone was recorded a few times. The gene calls are TRBV7-6 and TRBJ2-1, with a weak D call TRBD2 (5 bases). The CDR3 length is 14 residues. V was pared by 6 bases and J by 7 bases, with 16 bases between. The germline V gene has CDR1 SGHVS and CDR2 FNYEAQ. As DNA, the CDR3 is TGTGCCAGCAGTTCTCTGGAGGTCAGGAATGAGCAGTTCTTC. Amino acid sequence: CASSSLEVRNEQFF.

V gene TRBV5-1 combines with J gene TRBJ2-5; tentatively, D is TRBD2 (7 bases). V dropped 2 bases and J dropped 5 bases, with 10 bases sitting between them. The CDR3 covers 13 residues. Per germline, CDR1 SGHRS and CDR2 YFSETQ. CDR3 residues: CASSLRGGETQYF. CDR3 in DNA: TGCGCCAGCAGCTTAAGGGGGGGCGAGACCCAGTACTTC.

Only a few counts were recorded for this clone. The genes are TRBV11-2 and TRBJ1-2; D might be TRBD1 (6 bases). Germline CDR1 and CDR2: SGHAT and FQNNGV. With 2 bases removed from V and 2 bases from J, the gap between germline ends came to 12 bases. This CDR3 spans 15 amino acids. The CDR3 DNA sequence: TGTGCCAGCAGCTTACTAGGGACAACGAACTATGGCTACACCTTC. Residues: CASSLLGTTNYGYTF. The entire variable domain, with the rest obtained from reference TRBV11-2 and TRBJ1-2, is as follows: EAGVAQSPRYKIIEKRQSVAFWCNPISGHATLYWYQQILGQGPKLLIQFQNNGVVDDSQLPKDRFSAERLKGVDSTLKIQPAKLEDSAVYLCASSLLGTTNYGYTFGSGTRLTVV.

The sample holds one count of this clone. The chain couples TRBV30 to TRBJ1-2; 10 bases match TRBD1. Germline V lookup: CDR1 GTSNPN, CDR2 SVGIG (reference sequence). The V segment lost 2 bases and the J segment 7 bases; nucleotides outside the gene matches: 10. The CDR3 sequence is 15 residues long. The CDR3 sequence: CAWSPKGTGAVGYTF. The CDR3 region has the DNA TGTGCCTGGAGTCCAAAAGGGACAGGGGCCGTTGGCTACACCTTC.

The chain recombines TRBV7-2 with TRBJ1-5; D is perhaps TRBD1 (6 bases). The CDR3 has 13 amino acids. The V gene's germline CDR1 is SGHTA and CDR2 FQGNSA. V was cut by 1 base and J by 5 bases, with 6 bases left in between. Here the CDR3 DNA reads TGTGCCAGCAGCTTAGAGGGGGATCAGCCCCAGCATTTT. Translation: CASSLEGDQPQHF.

V is TRBV2 and J is TRBJ1-2; maybe TRBD1 (6 bases). Germline lookup yields CDR1 SNHLY and CDR2 FYNNEI. V dropped 1 base and J dropped 2 bases, with 8 bases sitting between them. The CDR3 has 14 amino acids. The CDR3 loop reads CASSEDRANYGYTF. Written as DNA, the CDR3 is TGTGCCAGCAGTGAAGACAGGGCCAACTATGGCTACACCTTC.

The chain combines TRBV4-1 with TRBJ2-1; D is perhaps TRBD1 or TRBD2 (5 bases each). Germline V lookup: CDR1 MGHRA, CDR2 YSYEKL. Trimming pared 7 bases from V and 3 bases from J, leaving 19 bases between. There are 16 residues in the CDR3. This CDR3 is CASNKELGDYYNEQFF. The CDR3 region has the DNA TGCGCCAGCAACAAAGAACTAGGGGATTACTACAATGAGCAGTTCTTC.

V usage is TRBV12-5 and J usage is TRBJ2-1; D remains unclear. Germline loops: CDR1 LGHNT, CDR2 FRNRAP. Trimming shortened V by 1 base and J by 5 bases, and 9 bases separated the two germline ends. CDR3 length: 14 residues. The CDR3 here is CASGLGIGDNEQFF. CDR3 nucleotide sequence: TGTGCTAGTGGTTTGGGAATTGGAGACAATGAGCAGTTCTTC.

The chain joins TRBV14 to TRBJ2-1; 12 bases line up with TRBD2. The CDR3 covers 15 residues. Germline V gene lookup returns CDR1 SGHDN and CDR2 FVKESK. With V trimmed by 5 bases and J by 6 bases, 5 bases remained unmatched. The CDR3: CASSWTSGASNEQFF. The CDR3 bases are TGTGCCAGCAGCTGGACTAGCGGGGCCTCCAATGAGCAGTTCTTC.

This rearrangement joins TRBV6-1 to TRBJ1-1; TRBD1 matches 7 bases. CDR3 length equals 14 residues. Germline lookup yields CDR1 MNHNS and CDR2 SASEGT. Trimming took 1 base from V and 5 from J; bases not matched to a gene: 4. The CDR3 DNA reads TGTGCCAGCAGTGAAGGAGGGGGCAAAACTGAAGCTTTCTTT. Translating it yields CASSEGGGKTEAFF.

The gene calls are TRBV6-5 and TRBJ2-7, with 8 bases that match TRBD2. The CDR3 totals 16 residues. V lost 0 bases to trimming and J lost 4 bases; unmatched junction nucleotides: 8. Germline V gene data show CDR1 as MNHEY and CDR2 as SVGAGI. CDR3 loop: CASSYSSSGKGYEQYF. The CDR3 region has the DNA TGTGCCAGCAGTTACTCGAGTAGCGGGAAAGGGTACGAGCAGTACTTC.

The chain has TRBV6-5 and TRBJ1-1, with no clear D. Germline V gene sequence: CDR1 MNHEY, CDR2 SVGAGI. Trimming shortened V by 0 bases and J by 3 bases, and 11 bases separated the two germline ends. This CDR3 has 15 residues. CDR3 sequence reads: CASSYSSLQDTEAFF. CDR3 in DNA: TGTGCCAGCAGTTACTCGTCTCTTCAGGACACTGAAGCTTTCTTT.

CDR3 sequence reads: CASSFGTEYNEKLFF. The CDR3 bases are TGTGCCAGCAGTTTCGGGACAGAATATAATGAAAAACTGTTTTTT. This chain connects TRBV28 to TRBJ1-4; 7 positions match TRBD1. V was clipped by 3 bases and J by 4 bases; unmatched bases: 5. Germline CDR1 MDHEN, CDR2 SYDVKM. This CDR3 has 15 residues.

The chain recombines TRBV5-1 with TRBJ2-5; D unclear. The CDR3 contains 11 residues. Deletions cut 0 bases from V and 7 bases from J, with 4 bases between. Germline CDR1 is SGHRS and CDR2 is YFSETQ. The CDR3 is CASSLDGTQYF. CDR3 coding DNA: TGCGCCAGCAGCTTGGATGGGACCCAGTACTTC. Looking up the rest from reference TRBV5-1 and TRBJ2-5 gives the full variable domain: KAGVTQTPRYLIKTRGQQVTLSCSPISGHRSVSWYQQTPGQGLQFLFEYFSETQRNKGNFPGRFSGRQFSNSRSEMNVSTLELGDSALYLCASSLDGTQYFGPGTRLLVL.

This clone was observed a single time. The chain uses TRBV28 and TRBJ2-7; 11 bases agree with TRBD2. Per the germline V gene, CDR1 is MDHEN and CDR2 is SYDVKM. This CDR3 region has 15 residues. J gave up 1 base and V 5 bases, and 4 bases lay outside the gene matches. The CDR3 spells CASSLAGGGSYEQYF. The CDR3 DNA reads TGTGCCAGCAGTCTAGCGGGAGGTGGATCCTACGAGCAGTACTTC.

The CDR3 bases are TGCAGCGTTATGACAGTTGGGGCCAACGTCCTGACTTTC. Translation: CSVMTVGANVLTF. The V and J genes are TRBV29-1 and TRBJ2-6; a weak D match, TRBD1 (5 bases). CDR1 and CDR2 (germline): SQVTM, ANQGSEA. This CDR3 contains 13 residues. V dropped 5 bases and J dropped 3 bases, with 8 bases sitting between them.

A few counts support this clone. The chain joins TRBV9 to TRBJ1-1; D unresolved. The CDR3 contains 13 residues. Germline CDR1 SGDLS, CDR2 YYNGEE. V lost 2 bases and J 0 bases, leaving 5 bases between the germline ends. The CDR3 region has the DNA TGTGCCAGCAGCGTCACGGTGAACACTGAAGCTTTCTTT. It specifies CASSVTVNTEAFF.

This clone was detected only once. This chain links TRBV5-1 with TRBJ1-1, with unresolved D. Germline-derived CDR1 and CDR2 are SGHRS and YFSETQ. The V gene lost 1 base and the J gene lost 5 bases, with 15 bases spanning the gap. This CDR3 is built from 15 residues. CDR3 loop: CASSLSLGDVTEAFF. The CDR3 coding sequence is TGCGCCAGCAGCTTGTCCTTGGGTGACGTGACTGAAGCTTTCTTT.

The rearrangement joins TRBV5-1 to TRBJ1-1; D might be TRBD1 (6 bases). This CDR3 has 14 residues. Germline V CDR1 and CDR2: SGHRS, YFSETQ. V gave up 3 bases and J gave up 4 bases, with 13 bases separating them. Written as DNA, the CDR3 is TGCGCCAGCAGCTCCGCTGCCAGGGGCACTGAAGCTTTCTTT. Protein: CASSSAARGTEAFF.

This chain uses TRBV5-1 with TRBJ2-1; 7 positions agree with TRBD1. The germline CDR1 and CDR2 sequences are SGHRS and YFSETQ. The CDR3 has 16 amino acids. The J segment lost 0 bases and the V segment lost 1 base, leaving 4 bases of the junction unmatched. CDR3: CASSLLGQSSYNEQFF. The CDR3 DNA reads TGCGCCAGCAGCTTGTTGGGACAGAGCTCCTACAATGAGCAGTTCTTC. The variable domain in full, completed from reference TRBV5-1 and TRBJ2-1, reads KAGVTQTPRYLIKTRGQQVTLSCSPISGHRSVSWYQQTPGQGLQFLFEYFSETQRNKGNFPGRFSGRQFSNSRSEMNVSTLELGDSALYLCASSLLGQSSYNEQFFGPGTRLTVL.

J is TRBJ1-2 and V is TRBV28, with D unclear. The CDR3 runs 14 residues. Trimming left V 4 bases short and J 8 bases short, with 17 bases between. CDR1 and CDR2 from the germline V gene are MDHEN and SYDVKM. CDR3 region: CASSSPGPPGGYTF. CDR3 bases: TGTGCCAGCAGTTCCCCCGGACCCCCTGGAGGCTACACCTTC.

In this sample, this clone turned up once. The chain is built from TRBV5-1 and TRBJ1-1; the D is unclear. Trimming took 1 base from V and 1 from J, leaving 8 bases between them. CDR1 is SGHRS and CDR2 is YFSETQ in the germline V gene. The length of the CDR3 is 14 residues. CDR3 residues: CASSLPGSNTEAFF. CDR3 DNA sequence: TGCGCCAGCAGCTTGCCAGGTTCGAACACTGAAGCTTTCTTT.

The rearrangement uses TRBV2 and TRBJ1-2; the match to TRBD1 covers 7 bases. Germline CDR1 SNHLY, CDR2 FYNNEI. The CDR3 runs to 14 residues. The ends lost 4 bases at V and 4 bases at J; junction bases unmatched: 6. The CDR3 bases are TGTGCCAGCAGTGTCAACCGGGACAGCTATGGCTACACCTTC. It encodes CASSVNRDSYGYTF.

The chain recombines TRBV5-1 with TRBJ2-2, with 10 positions matching TRBD2. Unmatched junction bases numbered 3, after V lost 1 base and J lost 6 bases. This CDR3 spans 15 amino acids. CDR1 is SGHRS and CDR2 is YFSETQ in the germline V gene. The CDR3 reads CASSLTSGKPGELFF. In DNA, the CDR3 is TGCGCCAGCAGCTTGACTAGCGGGAAGCCCGGGGAGCTGTTTTTT.

This clone occurred once. This chain links TRBV27 with TRBJ2-7; TRBD2 matches at 14 bases. CDR1 and CDR2 from the germline V gene are MNHEY and SMNVEV (reference sequence). The CDR3 is 17 residues long. The V gene end was trimmed by 4 bases and the J gene end by 3 bases; junction bases not matched to a gene: 8. CDR3 DNA: TGTGCCAGCAGTTCCCGCGGGACTAGCGGGAGTAGCTACGAGCAGTACTTC. Protein product: CASSSRGTSGSSYEQYF.

This clone was found a few times. This chain joins TRBV6-1 and TRBJ2-7, with TRBD1 matching 8 bases. The V segment lost 2 bases and the J segment 0 bases; nucleotides outside the gene matches: 6. From germline, CDR1 is MNHNS and CDR2 SASEGT. The length of the CDR3 is 16 residues. Here the CDR3 reads CASSEFEGQASYEQYF. The CDR3, as DNA: TGTGCCAGCAGTGAATTTGAGGGACAGGCCTCCTACGAGCAGTACTTC.

The J gene is TRBJ2-1, the V gene TRBV29-1; D is perhaps TRBD2 (5 bases). Germline-derived CDR1 and CDR2 are SQVTM and ANQGSEA. Trimming took 1 base from V and 7 from J, leaving 23 bases between them. This CDR3 comprises 17 residues. For the CDR3, the DNA is TGCAGCGTTGAAGGGCTAGCCCGAGGAGTTGTGGGAAATGAGCAGTTCTTC. Protein product: CSVEGLARGVVGNEQFF.

The V and J genes are TRBV7-9 and TRBJ1-1, with a tentative D call TRBD1 (6 bases). This CDR3 region has 12 residues. Germline CDR1 is SEHNR and CDR2 is FQNEAQ (reference sequence). V dropped 5 bases and J dropped 7 bases, with 11 bases sitting between them. CDR3: CASSRQESEAFF. The CDR3 DNA reads TGTGCCAGCAGCCGACAGGAGAGTGAAGCTTTCTTT.

Written as DNA, the CDR3 is TGTGCCAGCAGGCGGGACTCCTCTCCTGGCAAACTGTTTTTT. It yields the protein CASRRDSSPGKLFF. This chain uses TRBV25-1 with TRBJ1-4, with D perhaps matching TRBD1 (5 bases). This CDR3 region has 14 residues. Per germline, CDR1 MGHDK and CDR2 SYGVNS. The V gene lost 6 bases and the J gene lost 11 bases, with 19 bases spanning the gap.